Reported below is one TCR beta chain. Its antigen is currently not known. Base quality data are lacking; no much larger clone is found one base away. CDR1 SGDLS and CDR2 YYNGEE are derived from the germline V gene. Trimming leaves V shorter by 1 base and J shorter by 7 bases, with the junction holding 11 bases beyond the gene matches. Inclusive of the bounding cysteine and phenylalanine, the CDR3 is 16 residues long. The retained sequence is limited to the CDR3, 48 bases, with the frame set at the first base. The sample originates from a study of blood T cell repertoires in COVID-19 (dated by TCRdb to 2018 to 2020). About the study as a whole: Collaborator samples came from the United States, Italy and Spain and covered acute and convalescent phases of COVID-19. The samples were drawn from the first 160 participants of the ongoing ImmuneRACE study and from over a thousand subjects provided by 6 global collaborators. The repertoires were released in a freely available public database intended as a resource for research on the immune response to SARS-CoV-2. The prospective study material was composed of cDNA or gDNA derived from T cells, B-cell-depleted T cells, or PBMCs. Where HLA class I and class II types were available, the types were taken from metadata supplied by the sample provider, not from assay-based typing. Subjects who had been exposed to COVID-19, were actively infected with it, or had recovered from it provided the deeply sampled blood TCRbeta repertoires that made up the dataset. Nearly every sample came with metadata listing a de-identified subject ID, COVID-19 status, age in years and sex.

The collaborating institutions used their own protocols to collect whole blood in K2EDTA tubes. For TCRbeta analysis, collaborators shipped samples in one of three forms: frozen whole blood, isolated PBMCs, or DNA extracted from either of those sample types. Paper-wide results and their limitations: Clinical and demographic metadata were provided uncurated, with the amount varying by source and participant.

TCRbeta CDR3 regions were amplified from genomic DNA using the immunoSEQ Assay, a bias-controlled multiplex PCR. Regarding the original processing steps: Within the assay, amplification of reference gene primers was used to estimate how many nucleated cells each sample contained. To quantify the absolute abundance of each unique TCRbeta CDR3 rearrangement, sequence reads were collapsed and filtered. Productive Simpson clonality was computed per sample as the square root of Simpson's diversity index over productive rearrangements. The clones in this table, taken by TCRdb from immuneACCESS, are in-frame only. Not every clone is retained; where verified, under half of the shortfall comes from an unresolved V gene, and the cause of the rest is unknown. The V and J calls and clone size are taken from that table; D and trimming were inferred from the DNA. In this sample the table shows 30,000 or so clones, about 92% of which occur a single time. The ten largest clonotypes hold roughly 0.93% of the sample.

The sequence was collected from a male donor with active COVID-19. Input material: peripheral blood. The sequence joins TRBV9 to TRBJ2-1, with TRBD1 matching 7 junction bases. For the CDR3, the sequence is CASSVSRQGFWNEQFF. Read as DNA, the sequence is TGTGCCAGCAGCGTATCCCGACAGGGTTTCTGGAATGAGCAGTTCTTC.